This paragraph reports one TCR beta chain. This record belongs to a study of control samples from healthy donors and cancer patients. The CDR3 is 14 residues long. V lost 3 bases, J lost 3 bases, and 8 bases lay in between. CDR1 and CDR2 (germline): LGHDT, YNNKEL (reference sequence). Measured with immunoSEQ multiplex PCR; TCRdb has only the in-frame clones, and not every one. In the table there are 93,000 or so clones, roughly 91% of which are singletons. This TCR was recovered from a man between 60 and 70 years old with lung cancer. The sequenced sample was PBMCs. The J gene is TRBJ2-2, the V gene TRBV3-1 (or the pseudogene TRBV3-2); D may be TRBD2 (6 bases). CDR3 residues: CASSQAGHTGELFF. The CDR3 coding sequence is TGTGCCAGCAGCCAGGCGGGACACACCGGGGAGCTGTTTTTT.